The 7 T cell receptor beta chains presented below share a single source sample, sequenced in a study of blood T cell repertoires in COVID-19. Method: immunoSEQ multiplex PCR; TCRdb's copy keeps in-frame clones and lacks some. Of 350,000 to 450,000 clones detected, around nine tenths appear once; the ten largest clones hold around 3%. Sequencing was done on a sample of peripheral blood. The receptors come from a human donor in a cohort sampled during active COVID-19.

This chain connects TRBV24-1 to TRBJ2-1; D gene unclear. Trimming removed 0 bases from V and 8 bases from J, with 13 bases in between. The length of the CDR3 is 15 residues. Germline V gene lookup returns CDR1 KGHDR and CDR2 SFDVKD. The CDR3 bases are TGTGCCACCAGTGATTTGCGAGTCCCGAACGATGAGCAGTTCTTC. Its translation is CATSDLRVPNDEQFF.

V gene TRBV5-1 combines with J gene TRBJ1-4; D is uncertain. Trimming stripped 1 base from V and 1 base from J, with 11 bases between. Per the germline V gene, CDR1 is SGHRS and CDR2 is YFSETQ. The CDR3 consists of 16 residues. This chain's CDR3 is CASSLKWGGTNEKLFF. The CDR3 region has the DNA TGCGCCAGCAGCTTGAAGTGGGGAGGAACTAATGAAAAACTGTTTTTT.

CDR3 nucleotides: TGTGCCAGCAGCCCAATAGGGGACAGTAGTATGAACACTGAAGCTTTCTTT. Translating gives CASSPIGDSSMNTEAFF. This chain uses TRBV7-9 with TRBJ1-1, with TRBD1 matching 7 bases. Germline V gene data show CDR1 as SEHNR and CDR2 as FQNEAQ (reference sequence). The V and J ends lost 5 bases and 0 bases, in that order; junction bases with no gene match: 12. The CDR3 has 17 residues.

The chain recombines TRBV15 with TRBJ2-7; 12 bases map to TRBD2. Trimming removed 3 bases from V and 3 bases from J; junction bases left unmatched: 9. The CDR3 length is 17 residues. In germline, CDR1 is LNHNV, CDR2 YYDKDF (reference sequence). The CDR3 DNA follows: TGTGCCACCAGCAGTCCTAGCGGGAGGGCCGTAATCTACGAGCAGTACTTC. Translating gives CATSSPSGRAVIYEQYF.

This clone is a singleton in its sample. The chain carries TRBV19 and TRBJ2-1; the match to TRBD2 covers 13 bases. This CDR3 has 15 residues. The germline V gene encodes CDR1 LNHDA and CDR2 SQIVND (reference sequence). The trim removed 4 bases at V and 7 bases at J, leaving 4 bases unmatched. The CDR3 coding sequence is TGTGCCAGTAGTACACTAGCGGGAGGGGAAAATGAGCAGTTCTTC. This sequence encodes CASSTLAGGENEQFF.

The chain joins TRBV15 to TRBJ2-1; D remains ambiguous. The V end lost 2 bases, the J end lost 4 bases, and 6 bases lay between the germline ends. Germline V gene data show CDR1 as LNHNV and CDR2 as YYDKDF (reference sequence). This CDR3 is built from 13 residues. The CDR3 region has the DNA TGTGCCACCAGCAGAAGGAGTTACAATGAGCAGTTCTTC. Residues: CATSRRSYNEQFF.

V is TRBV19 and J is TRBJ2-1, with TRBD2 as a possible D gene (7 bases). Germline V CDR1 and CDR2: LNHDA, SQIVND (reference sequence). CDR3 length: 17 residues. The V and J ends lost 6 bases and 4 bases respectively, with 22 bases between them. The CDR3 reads CASRPMDGGPLYNEQFF. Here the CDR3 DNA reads TGTGCCAGTAGGCCCATGGACGGGGGGCCACTTTACAATGAGCAGTTCTTC.